This TCR beta chain was captured in a study of radiation and T cells in renal cell carcinoma. Overall study: Nephrectomy followed 15 Gy stereotactic body radiation by 4 weeks. Notes on the study in general: Top tumor clonotypes rose in blood 2 weeks post-radiation, then contracted. Pretreatment tumor biopsies were lacking, so baseline clonotypes are unknown.

Time point: blood 2 weeks post-SBRT. Treatment defined: 15 Gy SBRT to primary tumor, nephrectomy 4 weeks later. After SBRT, blood was collected at 2 and 4 weeks, plus baseline. On this clone itself: Its target is not known.

V lost 0 bases and J lost 4; bases outside the gene matches: 6. Germline V gene lookup returns CDR1 LGHNA and CDR2 YNFKEQ. The length of the CDR3 is 17 residues. Sequencing was performed with immunoSEQ multiplex PCR; in TCRdb, only in-frame clones are kept and a portion is missing. The data contain more than 150,000 clones, over 80% of them seen just once; the ten biggest clones take up approximately 12%. This clonotype was obtained from a woman aged 45-65 years with renal cell carcinoma. The chain couples TRBV4-2 to TRBJ2-5; 12 positions match TRBD2. The starting material was blood, obtained from a patient whose treatment included radiotherapy and nephrectomy. The CDR3 loop reads CASSQERLAGGLETQYF. The CDR3 DNA follows: TGTGCCAGCAGCCAAGAAAGGCTAGCGGGGGGGCTAGAGACCCAGTACTTC.